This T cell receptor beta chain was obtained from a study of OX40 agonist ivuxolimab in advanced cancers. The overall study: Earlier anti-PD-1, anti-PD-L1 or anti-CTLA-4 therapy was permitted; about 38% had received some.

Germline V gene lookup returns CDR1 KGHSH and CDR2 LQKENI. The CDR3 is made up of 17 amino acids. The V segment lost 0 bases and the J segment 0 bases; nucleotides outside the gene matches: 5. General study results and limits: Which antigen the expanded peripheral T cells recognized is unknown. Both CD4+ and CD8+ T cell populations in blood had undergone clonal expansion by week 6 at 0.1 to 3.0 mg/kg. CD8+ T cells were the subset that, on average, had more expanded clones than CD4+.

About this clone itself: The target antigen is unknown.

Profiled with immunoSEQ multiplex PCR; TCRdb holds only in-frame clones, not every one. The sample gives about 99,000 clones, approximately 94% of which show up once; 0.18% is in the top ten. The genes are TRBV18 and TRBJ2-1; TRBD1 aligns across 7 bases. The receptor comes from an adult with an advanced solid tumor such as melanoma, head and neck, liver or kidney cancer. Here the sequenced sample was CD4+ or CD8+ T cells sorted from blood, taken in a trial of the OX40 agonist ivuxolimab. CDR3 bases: TGTGCCAGCTCACCACCGTTGGGGGACAGCTCCTACAATGAGCAGTTCTTC. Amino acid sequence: CASSPPLGDSSYNEQFF.